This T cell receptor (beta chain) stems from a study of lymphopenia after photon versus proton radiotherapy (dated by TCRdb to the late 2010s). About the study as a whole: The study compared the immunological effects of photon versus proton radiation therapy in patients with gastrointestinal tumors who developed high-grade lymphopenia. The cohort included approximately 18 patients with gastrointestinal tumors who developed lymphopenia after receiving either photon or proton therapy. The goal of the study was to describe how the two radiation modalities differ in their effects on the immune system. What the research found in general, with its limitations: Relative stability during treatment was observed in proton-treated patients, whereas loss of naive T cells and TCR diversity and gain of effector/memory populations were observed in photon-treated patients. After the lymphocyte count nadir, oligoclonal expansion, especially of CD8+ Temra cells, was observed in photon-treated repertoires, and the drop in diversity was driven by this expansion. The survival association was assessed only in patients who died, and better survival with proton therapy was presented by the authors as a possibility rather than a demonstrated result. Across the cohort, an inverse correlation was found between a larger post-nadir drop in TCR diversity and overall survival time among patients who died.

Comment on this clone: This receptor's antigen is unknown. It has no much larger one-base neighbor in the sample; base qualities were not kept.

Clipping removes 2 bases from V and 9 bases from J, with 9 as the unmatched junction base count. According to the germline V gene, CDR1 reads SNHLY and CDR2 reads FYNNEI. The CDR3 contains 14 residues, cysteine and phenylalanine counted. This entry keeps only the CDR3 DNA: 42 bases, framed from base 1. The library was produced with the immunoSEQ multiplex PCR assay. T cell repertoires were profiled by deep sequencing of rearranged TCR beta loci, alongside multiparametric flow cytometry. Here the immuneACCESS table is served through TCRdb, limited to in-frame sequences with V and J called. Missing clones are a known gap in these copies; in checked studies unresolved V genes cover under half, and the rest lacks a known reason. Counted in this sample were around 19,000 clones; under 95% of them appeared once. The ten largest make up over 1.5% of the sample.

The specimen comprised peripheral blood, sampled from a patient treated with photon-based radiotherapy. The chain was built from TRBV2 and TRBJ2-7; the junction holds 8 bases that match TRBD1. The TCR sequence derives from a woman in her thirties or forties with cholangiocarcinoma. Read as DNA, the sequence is TGTGCCAGCAGTGAATTGGGCCAGGGGGCCCCGCAGTACTTC. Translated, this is CASSELGQGAPQYF.